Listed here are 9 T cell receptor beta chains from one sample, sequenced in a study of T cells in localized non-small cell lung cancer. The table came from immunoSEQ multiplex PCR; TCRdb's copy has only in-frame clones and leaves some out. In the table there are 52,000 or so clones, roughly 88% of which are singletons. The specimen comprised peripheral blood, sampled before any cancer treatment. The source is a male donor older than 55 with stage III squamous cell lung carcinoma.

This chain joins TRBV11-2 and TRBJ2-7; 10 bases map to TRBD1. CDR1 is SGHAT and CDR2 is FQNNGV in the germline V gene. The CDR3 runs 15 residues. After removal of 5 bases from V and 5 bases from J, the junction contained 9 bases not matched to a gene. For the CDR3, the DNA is TGTGCCAGCAGCACCCGGACAGGGGGAATCCACGAGCAGTACTTC. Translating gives CASSTRTGGIHEQYF.

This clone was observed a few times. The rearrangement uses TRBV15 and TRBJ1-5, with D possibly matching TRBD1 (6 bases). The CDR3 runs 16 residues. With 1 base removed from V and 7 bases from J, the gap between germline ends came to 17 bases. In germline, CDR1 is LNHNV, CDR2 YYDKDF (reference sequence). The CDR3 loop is CATSRALDSPRQPQHF. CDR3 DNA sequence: TGTGCCACCAGCAGAGCGCTGGACAGTCCCAGGCAGCCCCAGCATTTT.

This CDR3 is CASSSPVKGQAYGYTF. The CDR3 DNA is TGTGCCAGCAGCTCCCCTGTGAAGGGGCAGGCCTATGGCTACACCTTC. J is TRBJ1-2 and V is TRBV11-1; D perhaps matches TRBD1 (5 bases). CDR1 and CDR2 (germline): SGHAT, FQDESV (reference sequence). The germline V and J ends were trimmed by 4 bases and 4 bases, with 19 bases remaining between them. The CDR3 consists of 16 residues.

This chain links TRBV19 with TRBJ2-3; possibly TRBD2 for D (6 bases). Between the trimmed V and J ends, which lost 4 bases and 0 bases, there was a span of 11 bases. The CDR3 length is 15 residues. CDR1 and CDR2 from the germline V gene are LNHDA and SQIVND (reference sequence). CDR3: CASSTSSASTDTQYF. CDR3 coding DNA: TGTGCCAGTAGTACGTCTAGCGCCAGCACAGATACGCAGTATTTT.

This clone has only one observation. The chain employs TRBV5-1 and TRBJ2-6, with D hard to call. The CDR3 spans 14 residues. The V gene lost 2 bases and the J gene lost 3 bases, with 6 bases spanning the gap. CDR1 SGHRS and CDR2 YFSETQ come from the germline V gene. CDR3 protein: CASSFHSGANVLTF. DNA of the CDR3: TGCGCCAGCAGCTTCCATAGTGGGGCCAACGTCCTGACTTTC.

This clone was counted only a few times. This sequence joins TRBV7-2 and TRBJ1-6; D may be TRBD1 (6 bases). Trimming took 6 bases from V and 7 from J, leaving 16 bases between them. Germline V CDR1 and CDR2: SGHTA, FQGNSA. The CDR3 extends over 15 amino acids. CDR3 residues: CASRPGQIPNSPLHF. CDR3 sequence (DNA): TGTGCCAGCAGACCCGGACAGATCCCCAATTCACCCCTCCACTTT.

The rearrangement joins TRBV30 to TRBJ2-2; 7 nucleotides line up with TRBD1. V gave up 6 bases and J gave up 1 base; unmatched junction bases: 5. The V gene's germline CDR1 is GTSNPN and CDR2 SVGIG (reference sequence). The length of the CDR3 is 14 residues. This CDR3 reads CACSGTVNTGELFF. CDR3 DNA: TGTGCCTGTTCCGGGACAGTGAACACCGGGGAGCTGTTTTTT.

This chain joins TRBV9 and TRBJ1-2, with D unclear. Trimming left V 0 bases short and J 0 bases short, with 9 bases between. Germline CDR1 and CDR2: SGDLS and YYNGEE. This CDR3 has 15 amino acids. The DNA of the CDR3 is TGTGCCAGCAGCGTAGTTGAGGGCCCTAACTATGGCTACACCTTC. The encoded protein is CASSVVEGPNYGYTF.

The CDR3 protein is CASSIGQGGYGYTF. The DNA for the CDR3 is TGTGCCAGCAGTATAGGACAGGGCGGCTATGGCTACACCTTC. The J gene is TRBJ1-2, the V gene TRBV5-6, with 8 positions matching TRBD1. The CDR3 has 14 amino acids. The germline V gene encodes CDR1 SGHDT and CDR2 YYEEEE. V lost 5 bases and J lost 4; bases outside the gene matches: 7.